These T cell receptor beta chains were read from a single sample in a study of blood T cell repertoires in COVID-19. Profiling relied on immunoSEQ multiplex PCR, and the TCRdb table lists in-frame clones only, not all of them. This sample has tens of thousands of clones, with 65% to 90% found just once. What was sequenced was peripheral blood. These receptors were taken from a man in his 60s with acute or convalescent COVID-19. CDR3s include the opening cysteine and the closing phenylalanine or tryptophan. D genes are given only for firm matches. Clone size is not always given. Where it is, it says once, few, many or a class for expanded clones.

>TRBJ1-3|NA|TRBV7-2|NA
CASSPRRGLSSGNTIYF
TGTGCCAGCAGCCCCCGGAGGGGACTAAGCTCTGGAAACACCATATATTTT
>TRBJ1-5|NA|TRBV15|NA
CATSITKQSNQPQHF
TGTGCCACCAGCATAACAAAACAGAGCAATCAGCCCCAGCATTTT
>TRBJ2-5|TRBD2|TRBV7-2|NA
CASSSRTSRSGETQYF
TGTGCCAGCAGCTCGAGGACTAGCAGGTCGGGAGAGACCCAGTACTTC
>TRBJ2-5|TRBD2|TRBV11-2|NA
CASSFTSGGPSQYF
TGTGCCAGCAGCTTCACTAGCGGGGGGCCCTCCCAGTACTTC
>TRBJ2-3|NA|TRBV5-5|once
CASSFRDTQYF
TGTGCCAGCAGCTTTCGGGATACGCAGTATTTT
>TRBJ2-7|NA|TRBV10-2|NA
CASSESPTFGHLYEQYF
TGCGCCAGCAGTGAGTCCCCCACCTTTGGACATCTCTACGAGCAGTACTTC
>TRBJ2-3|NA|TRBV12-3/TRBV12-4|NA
CASSPTTGNTQYF
TGTGCCAGCAGTCCCACGACGGGTAATACGCAGTATTTT
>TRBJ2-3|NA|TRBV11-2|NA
CASSSTLADTQYF
TGTGCCAGCAGCTCTACCCTTGCGGATACGCAGTATTTT
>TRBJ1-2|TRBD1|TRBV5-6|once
CASSLLGQAMGYTF
TGTGCCAGCAGCTTGTTGGGACAGGCGATGGGCTACACCTTC
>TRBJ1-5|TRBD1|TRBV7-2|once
CASSRDRAQGQPQHF
TGTGCCAGCAGCCGGGACAGGGCCCAGGGTCAGCCCCAGCATTTT
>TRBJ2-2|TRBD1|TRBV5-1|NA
CASSSDRGPTGELFF
TGCGCCAGCAGCTCGGACAGGGGGCCCACCGGGGAGCTGTTTTTT
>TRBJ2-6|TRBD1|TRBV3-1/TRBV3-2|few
CASSLRLGQGMSGANVLTF
TGTGCCAGCAGCCTACGACTGGGACAGGGTATGTCTGGGGCCAACGTCCTGACTTTC
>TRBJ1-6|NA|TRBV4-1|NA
CASSQESPDNSPLHF
TGCGCCAGCAGCCAAGAATCTCCGGATAATTCACCCCTCCACTTT
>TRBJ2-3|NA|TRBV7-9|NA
CASSLAGADTQYF
TGTGCCAGCAGCTTGGCAGGGGCAGATACGCAGTATTTT
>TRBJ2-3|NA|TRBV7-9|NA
CASSLYKDTQYF
TGTGCCAGCAGCTTGTATAAAGATACGCAGTATTTT
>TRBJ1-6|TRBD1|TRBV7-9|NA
CASSPDGQGNSPLHF
TGTGCCAGCAGCCCCGACGGACAGGGTAATTCACCCCTCCACTTT
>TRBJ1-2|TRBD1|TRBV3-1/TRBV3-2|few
CASRPRERDRGTGYTF
TGTGCCAGCAGACCCCGTGAACGGGACAGGGGTACTGGCTACACCTTC
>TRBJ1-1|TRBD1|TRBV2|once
CASSEADRGIGNTEAFF
TGTGCCAGCAGTGAAGCTGACAGGGGGATAGGAAACACTGAAGCTTTCTTT
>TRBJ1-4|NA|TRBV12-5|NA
CASGLRPREKLFF
TGTGCTAGTGGTTTGCGACCTAGGGAAAAACTGTTTTTT
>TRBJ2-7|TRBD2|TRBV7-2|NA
CASSLARLAGGGYSYEQYF
TGTGCCAGCAGCTTAGCCCGACTAGCGGGGGGCGGATACTCCTACGAGCAGTACTTC
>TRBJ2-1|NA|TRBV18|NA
CASSRGAGYNEQFF
TGTGCCAGCTCACGCGGAGCGGGTTACAATGAGCAGTTCTTC
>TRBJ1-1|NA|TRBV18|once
CASSPGGMNTEAFF
TGTGCCAGCTCACCAGGAGGTATGAACACTGAAGCTTTCTTT
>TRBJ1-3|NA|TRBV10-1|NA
CASSDRLYGGNTIYF
TGCGCCAGCAGTGACCGACTATATGGAGGAAACACCATATATTTT
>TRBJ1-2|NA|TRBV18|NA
CASSPPGRDSGYTF
TGTGCCAGCTCACCGCCAGGGCGGGATAGCGGCTACACCTTC
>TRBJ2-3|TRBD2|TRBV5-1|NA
CASSSASTSGAATDTQYF
TGCGCCAGCAGCTCCGCTTCGACTAGCGGGGCAGCCACAGATACGCAGTATTTT
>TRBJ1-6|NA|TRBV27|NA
CASRRVVDSPLHF
TGTGCCAGCAGGAGGGTGGTGGATTCACCCCTCCACTTT
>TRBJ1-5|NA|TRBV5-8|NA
CASSLGSLGTNSNQPQHF
TGTGCCAGCAGCTTGGGCTCCCTAGGCACTAATAGCAATCAGCCCCAGCATTTT
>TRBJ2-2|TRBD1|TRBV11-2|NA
CASSTLGQGNRELFF
TGTGCCAGCAGCACGTTGGGACAGGGAAATAGGGAGCTGTTTTTT
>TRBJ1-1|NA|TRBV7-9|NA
CASSLAQVMNTEAFF
TGTGCCAGCAGCTTAGCCCAGGTGATGAACACTGAAGCTTTCTTT
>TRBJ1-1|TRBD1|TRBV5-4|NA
CASSKPGQGPTEAFF
TGTGCCAGCAGCAAGCCGGGACAGGGGCCCACTGAAGCTTTCTTT
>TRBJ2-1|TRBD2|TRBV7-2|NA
CASSQRLAGGKRSYNEQFF
TGTGCCAGCAGCCAAAGACTAGCGGGGGGGAAGAGGTCCTACAATGAGCAGTTCTTC
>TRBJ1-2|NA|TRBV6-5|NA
CASIAREGNYYGYTF
TGTGCCAGCATCGCGAGGGAGGGGAACTACTATGGCTACACCTTC
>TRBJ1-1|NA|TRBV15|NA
CATSRAREATEAFF
TGTGCCACCAGCAGAGCCAGGGAGGCCACTGAAGCTTTCTTT
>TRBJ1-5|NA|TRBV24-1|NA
CATSDQGFGQPQHF
TGTGCCACCAGTGATCAGGGTTTCGGTCAGCCCCAGCATTTT
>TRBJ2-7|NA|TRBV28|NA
CASSKTGMVQYF
TGTGCCAGCAGTAAAACAGGGATGGTGCAGTACTTC
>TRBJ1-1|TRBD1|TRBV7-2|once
CASSLVPGQGDGNTEAFF
TGTGCCAGCAGCTTAGTGCCGGGTCAGGGGGATGGGAACACTGAAGCTTTCTTT
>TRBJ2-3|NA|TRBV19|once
CASRTGTSTDTQYF
TGTGCCAGTAGAACGGGGACTAGCACAGATACGCAGTATTTT
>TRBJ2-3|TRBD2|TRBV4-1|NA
CASSQGTSADTQYF
TGCGCCAGCAGCCAAGGGACTAGCGCAGATACGCAGTATTTT
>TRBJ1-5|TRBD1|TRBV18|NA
CASSRTGDQPQHF
TGTGCCAGCTCGCGGACAGGGGACCAGCCCCAGCATTTT
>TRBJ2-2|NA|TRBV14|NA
CASSQLHSTNTGELFF
TGTGCCAGCAGCCAACTCCACAGTACGAACACCGGGGAGCTGTTTTTT
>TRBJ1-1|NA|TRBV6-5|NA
CASSSRNLNTEAFF
TGTGCCAGCAGTTCCAGAAATTTGAACACTGAAGCTTTCTTT
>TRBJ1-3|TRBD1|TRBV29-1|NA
CSFRTGVNGNTIYF
TGCAGCTTCCGGACAGGGGTGAATGGAAACACCATATATTTT
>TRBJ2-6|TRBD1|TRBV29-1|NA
CSVGDRAPSGANVLTF
TGCAGCGTGGGCGACAGGGCCCCCTCTGGGGCCAACGTCCTGACTTTC
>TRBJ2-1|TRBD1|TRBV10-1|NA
CASRDREIRYNEQFF
TGCGCCAGCAGGGACAGGGAGATTCGCTACAATGAGCAGTTCTTC
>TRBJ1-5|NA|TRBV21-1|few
CASSRLSYLQSNQPQHF
TGTGCCAGCAGCAGACTCTCCTATTTGCAAAGCAATCAGCCCCAGCATTTT
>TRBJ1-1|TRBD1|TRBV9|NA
CASSATGGDTEAFF
TGTGCCAGCAGCGCGACAGGGGGCGACACTGAAGCTTTCTTT
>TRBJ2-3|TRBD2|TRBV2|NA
CASRTGTSGADTQYF
TGTGCCAGCAGAACCGGGACTAGCGGGGCCGATACGCAGTATTTT
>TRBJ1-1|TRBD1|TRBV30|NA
CAWANQGANTEAFF
TGTGCCTGGGCCAACCAGGGGGCAAACACTGAAGCTTTCTTT